This entry describes one T cell receptor (beta chain). In germline, CDR1 is SGHNT, CDR2 YYREEE (reference sequence). The CDR3 extends over 15 amino acids. The trim removed 3 bases at V and 4 bases at J, leaving 4 bases unmatched. Researchers ran the PCR with 60 Vbeta and 13 Jbeta primers. Libraries were prepared by immunoSEQ multiplex PCR; TCRdb keeps only in-frame clonotypes and omits some of them. Of around 99,000 clones listed, roughly 80% are singletons. These data belong to a study of cytomegalovirus exposure and HLA in healthy donors. The rearrangement links TRBV5-4 to TRBJ1-3; TRBD1 matches 10 bases. The sequence came from a woman between 50 and 59 years old in good health and CMV-seropositive. The sample consisted of PBMCs. The CDR3 coding sequence is TGTGCCAGCAGCTCGGGACAGGGGAAAGGAAACACCATATATTTT. Amino acids: CASSSGQGKGNTIYF.